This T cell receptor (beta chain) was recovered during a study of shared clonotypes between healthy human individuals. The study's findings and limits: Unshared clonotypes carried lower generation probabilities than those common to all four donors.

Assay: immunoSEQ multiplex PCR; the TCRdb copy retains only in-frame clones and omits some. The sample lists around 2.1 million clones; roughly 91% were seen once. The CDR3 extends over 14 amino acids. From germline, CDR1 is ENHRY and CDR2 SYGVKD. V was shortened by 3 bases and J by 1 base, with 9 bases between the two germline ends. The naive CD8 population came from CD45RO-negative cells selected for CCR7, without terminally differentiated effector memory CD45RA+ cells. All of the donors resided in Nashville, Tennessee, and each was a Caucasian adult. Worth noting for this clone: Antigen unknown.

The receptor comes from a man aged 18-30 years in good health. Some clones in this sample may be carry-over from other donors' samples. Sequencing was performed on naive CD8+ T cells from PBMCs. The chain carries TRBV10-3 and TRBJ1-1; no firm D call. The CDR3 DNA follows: TGTGCCATCAGTGATTATAGGACGAACACTGAAGCTTTCTTT. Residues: CAISDYRTNTEAFF.